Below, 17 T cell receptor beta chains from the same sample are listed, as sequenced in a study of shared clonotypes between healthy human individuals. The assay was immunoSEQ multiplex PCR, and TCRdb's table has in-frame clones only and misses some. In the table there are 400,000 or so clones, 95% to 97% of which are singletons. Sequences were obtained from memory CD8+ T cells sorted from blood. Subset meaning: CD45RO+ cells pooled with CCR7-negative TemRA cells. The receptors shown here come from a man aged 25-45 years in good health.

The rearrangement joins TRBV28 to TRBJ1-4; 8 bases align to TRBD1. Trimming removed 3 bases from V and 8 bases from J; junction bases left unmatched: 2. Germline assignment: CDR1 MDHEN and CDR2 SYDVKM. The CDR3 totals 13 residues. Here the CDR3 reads CASSLGQEEKLFF. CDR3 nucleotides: TGTGCCAGCAGTTTGGGACAGGAGGAAAAACTGTTTTTT.

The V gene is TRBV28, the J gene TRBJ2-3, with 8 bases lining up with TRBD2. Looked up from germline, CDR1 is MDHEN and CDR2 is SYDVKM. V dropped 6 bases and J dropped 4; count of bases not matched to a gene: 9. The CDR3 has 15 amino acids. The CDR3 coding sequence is TGTGCCAGCAGGGGAGCGGGAGCACCGGCAGATACGCAGTATTTT. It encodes CASRGAGAPADTQYF.

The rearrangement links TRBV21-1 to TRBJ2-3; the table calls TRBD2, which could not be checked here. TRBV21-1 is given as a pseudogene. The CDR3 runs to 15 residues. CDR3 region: CASSPRSGNTDTQYF. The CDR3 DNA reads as TGTGCCAGCAGCCCGAGGTCGGGTAACACAGATACGCAGTATTTT.

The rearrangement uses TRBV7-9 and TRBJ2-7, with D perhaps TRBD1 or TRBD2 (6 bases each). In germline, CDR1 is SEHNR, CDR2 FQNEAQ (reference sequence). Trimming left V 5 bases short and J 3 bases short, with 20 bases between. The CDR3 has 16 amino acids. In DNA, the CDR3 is TGTGCCAGCAGCCCACAAAGGGGGGCAGGAAACTACGAGCAGTACTTC. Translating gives CASSPQRGAGNYEQYF.

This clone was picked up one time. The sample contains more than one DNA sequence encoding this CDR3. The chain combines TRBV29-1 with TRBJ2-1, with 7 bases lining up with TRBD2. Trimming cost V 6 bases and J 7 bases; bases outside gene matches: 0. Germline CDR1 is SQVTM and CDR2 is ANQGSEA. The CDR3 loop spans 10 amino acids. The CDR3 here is CSVGGNEQFF. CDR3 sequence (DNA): TGCAGCGTCGGGGGGAATGAGCAGTTCTTC.

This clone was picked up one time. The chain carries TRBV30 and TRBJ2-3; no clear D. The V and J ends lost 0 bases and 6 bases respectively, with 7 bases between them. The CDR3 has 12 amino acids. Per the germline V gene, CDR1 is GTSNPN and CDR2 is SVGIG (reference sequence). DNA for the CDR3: TGTGCCTGGAGTGTACTTTCGGATACGCAGTATTTT. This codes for CAWSVLSDTQYF.

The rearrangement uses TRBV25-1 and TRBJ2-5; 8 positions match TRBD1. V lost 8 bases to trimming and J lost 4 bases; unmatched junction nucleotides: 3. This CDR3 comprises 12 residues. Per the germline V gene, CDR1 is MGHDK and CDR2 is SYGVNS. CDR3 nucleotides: TGTGCCAGCGCCACAGGGGGAGAGACCCAGTACTTC. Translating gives CASATGGETQYF.

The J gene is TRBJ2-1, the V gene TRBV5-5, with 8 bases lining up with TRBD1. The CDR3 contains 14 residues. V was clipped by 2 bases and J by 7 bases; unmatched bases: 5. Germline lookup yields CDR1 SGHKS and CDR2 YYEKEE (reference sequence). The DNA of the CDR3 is TGTGCCAGCAGCTTCCGGACAGGGCTTAATGAGCAGTTCTTC. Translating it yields CASSFRTGLNEQFF.

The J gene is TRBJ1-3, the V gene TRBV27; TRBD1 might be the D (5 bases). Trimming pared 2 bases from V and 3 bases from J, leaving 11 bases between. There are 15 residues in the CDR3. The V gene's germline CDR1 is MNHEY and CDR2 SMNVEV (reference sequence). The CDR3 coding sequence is TGTGCCAGCAGTTTACGCGGGGGTGGTGGAAACACCATATATTTT. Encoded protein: CASSLRGGGGNTIYF.

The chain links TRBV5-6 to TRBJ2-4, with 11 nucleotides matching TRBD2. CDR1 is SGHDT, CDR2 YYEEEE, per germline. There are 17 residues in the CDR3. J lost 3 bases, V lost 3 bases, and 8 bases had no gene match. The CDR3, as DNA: TGTGCCAGCAGCTCCTTAGCGGGAGGGCAAGGCAAAAACATTCAGTACTTC. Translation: CASSSLAGGQGKNIQYF.

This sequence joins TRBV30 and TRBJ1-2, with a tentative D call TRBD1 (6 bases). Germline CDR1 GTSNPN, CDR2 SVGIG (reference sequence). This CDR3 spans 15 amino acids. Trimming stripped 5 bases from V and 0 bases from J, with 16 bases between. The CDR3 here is CAWGGLQGSNYGYTF. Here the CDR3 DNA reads TGTGCCTGGGGCGGACTACAGGGATCTAACTATGGCTACACCTTC.

For the CDR3, the DNA is TGTGCCAGCAGTGCAATACAGGGAGATACGCAGTATTTT. Its protein is CASSAIQGDTQYF. This rearrangement joins TRBV6-1 to TRBJ2-3; TRBD1 might be the D (6 bases). This CDR3 has 13 residues. Germline V gene data show CDR1 as MNHNS and CDR2 as SASEGT. The V end lost 4 bases, the J end lost 5 bases, and 10 bases lay between the germline ends.

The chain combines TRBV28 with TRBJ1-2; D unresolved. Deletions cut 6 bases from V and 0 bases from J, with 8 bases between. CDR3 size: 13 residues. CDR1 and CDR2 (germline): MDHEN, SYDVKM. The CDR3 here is CASSPAANYGYTF. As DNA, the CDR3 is TGTGCCAGCAGCCCGGCAGCTAACTATGGCTACACCTTC.

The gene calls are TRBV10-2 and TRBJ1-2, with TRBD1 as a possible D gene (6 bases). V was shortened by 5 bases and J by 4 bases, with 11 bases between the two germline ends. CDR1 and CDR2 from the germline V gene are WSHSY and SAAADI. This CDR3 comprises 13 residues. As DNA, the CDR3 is TGCGCCAGCAGTACAGGGCCGCTCTATGGCTACACCTTC. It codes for CASSTGPLYGYTF.

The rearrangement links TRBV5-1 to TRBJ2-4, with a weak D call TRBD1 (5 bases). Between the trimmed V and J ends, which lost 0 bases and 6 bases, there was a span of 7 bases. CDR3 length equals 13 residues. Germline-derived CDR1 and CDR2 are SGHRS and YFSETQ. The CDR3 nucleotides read TGCGCCAGCAGCTTGGGGGGCGCAAACATTCAGTACTTC. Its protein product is CASSLGGANIQYF.

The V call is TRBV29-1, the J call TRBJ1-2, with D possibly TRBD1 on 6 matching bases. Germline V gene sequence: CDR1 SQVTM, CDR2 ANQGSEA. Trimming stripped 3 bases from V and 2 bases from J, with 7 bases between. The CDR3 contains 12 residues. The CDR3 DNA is TGCAGCGTTGAGGGACAAAACTATGGCTACACCTTC. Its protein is CSVEGQNYGYTF.

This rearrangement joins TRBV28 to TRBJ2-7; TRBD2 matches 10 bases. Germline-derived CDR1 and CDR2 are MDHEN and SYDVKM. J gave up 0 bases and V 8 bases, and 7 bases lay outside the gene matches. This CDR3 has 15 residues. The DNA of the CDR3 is TGTGCCAGCGGTCGTAGCGGGAGGTACTCCTACGAGCAGTACTTC. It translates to CASGRSGRYSYEQYF.